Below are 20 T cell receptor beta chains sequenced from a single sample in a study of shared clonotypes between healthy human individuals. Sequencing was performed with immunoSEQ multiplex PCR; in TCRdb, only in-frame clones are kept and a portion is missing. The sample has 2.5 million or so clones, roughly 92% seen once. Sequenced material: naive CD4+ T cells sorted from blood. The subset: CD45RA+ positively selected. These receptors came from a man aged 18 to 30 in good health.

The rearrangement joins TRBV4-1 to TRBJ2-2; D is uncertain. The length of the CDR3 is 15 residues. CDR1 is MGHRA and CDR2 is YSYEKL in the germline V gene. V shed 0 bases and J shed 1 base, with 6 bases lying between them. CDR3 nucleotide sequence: TGCGCCAGCAGCCAAGAAAGACTGAACACCGGGGAGCTGTTTTTT. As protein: CASSQERLNTGELFF.

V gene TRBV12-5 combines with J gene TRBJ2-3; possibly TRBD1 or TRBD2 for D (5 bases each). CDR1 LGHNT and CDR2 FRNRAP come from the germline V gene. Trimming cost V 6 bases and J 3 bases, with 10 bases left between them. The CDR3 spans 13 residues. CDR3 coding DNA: TGTGCTAGTGGGTCAGGGAGAACAGATACGCAGTATTTT. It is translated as CASGSGRTDTQYF. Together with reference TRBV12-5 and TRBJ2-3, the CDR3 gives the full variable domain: DARVTQTPRHKVTEMGQEVTMRCQPILGHNTVFWYRQTMMQGLELLAYFRNRAPLDDSGMPKDRFSAEMPDATLATLKIQPSEPRDSAVYFCASGSGRTDTQYFGPGTRLTVL.

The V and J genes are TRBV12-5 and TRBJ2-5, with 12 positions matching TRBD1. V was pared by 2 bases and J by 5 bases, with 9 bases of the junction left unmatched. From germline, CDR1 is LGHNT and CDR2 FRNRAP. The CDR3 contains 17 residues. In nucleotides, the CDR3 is TGTGCTAGTGGTTTGCCGAACCGGGACAGGGGGCTGGAGACCCAGTACTTC. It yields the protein CASGLPNRDRGLETQYF. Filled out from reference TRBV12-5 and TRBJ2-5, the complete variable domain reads DARVTQTPRHKVTEMGQEVTMRCQPILGHNTVFWYRQTMMQGLELLAYFRNRAPLDDSGMPKDRFSAEMPDATLATLKIQPSEPRDSAVYFCASGLPNRDRGLETQYFGPGTRLLVL.

In DNA, the CDR3 is TGTGCCACCAGCAGGGACCGGATAGAGAGCAATGAGCAGTTCTTC. Residues: CATSRDRIESNEQFF. The chain carries TRBV15 and TRBJ2-1; no reliable D call. V was pared by 3 bases and J by 6 bases, with 15 bases between. The germline V gene has CDR1 LNHNV and CDR2 YYDKDF (reference sequence). The CDR3 is made up of 15 amino acids.

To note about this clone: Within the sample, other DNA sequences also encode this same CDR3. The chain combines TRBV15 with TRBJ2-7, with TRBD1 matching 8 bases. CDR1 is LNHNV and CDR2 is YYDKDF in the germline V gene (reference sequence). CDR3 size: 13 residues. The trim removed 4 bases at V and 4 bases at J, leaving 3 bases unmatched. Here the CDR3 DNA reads TGTGCCACCAGCATTCGACAGGGGTACGAGCAGTACTTC. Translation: CATSIRQGYEQYF.

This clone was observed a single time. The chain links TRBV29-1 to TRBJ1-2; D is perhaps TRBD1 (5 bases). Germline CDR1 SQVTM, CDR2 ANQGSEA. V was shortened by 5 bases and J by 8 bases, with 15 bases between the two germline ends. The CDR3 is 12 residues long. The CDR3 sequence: CSVHSRVIGYTF. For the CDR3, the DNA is TGCAGCGTTCACTCCAGGGTAATAGGCTACACCTTC.

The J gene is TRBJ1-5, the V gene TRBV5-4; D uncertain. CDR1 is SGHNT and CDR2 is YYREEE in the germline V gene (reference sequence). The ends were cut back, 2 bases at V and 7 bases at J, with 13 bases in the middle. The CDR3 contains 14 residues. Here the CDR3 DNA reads TGTGCCAGCAGCTTCGACCTGCGAGGGCAGCCCCAGCATTTT. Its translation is CASSFDLRGQPQHF.

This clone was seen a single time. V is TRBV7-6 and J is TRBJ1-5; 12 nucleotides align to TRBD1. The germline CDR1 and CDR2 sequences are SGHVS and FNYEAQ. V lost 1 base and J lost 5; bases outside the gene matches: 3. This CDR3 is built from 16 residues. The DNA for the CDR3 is TGTGCCAGCAGCTTAGGGGACAGGGGGCTGCATCAGCCCCAGCATTTT. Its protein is CASSLGDRGLHQPQHF.

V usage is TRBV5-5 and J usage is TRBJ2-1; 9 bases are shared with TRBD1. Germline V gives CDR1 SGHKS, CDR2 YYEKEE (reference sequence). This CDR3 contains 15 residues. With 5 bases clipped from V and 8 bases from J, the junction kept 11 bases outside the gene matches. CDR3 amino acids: CASRLPGQGLHEQFF. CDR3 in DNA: TGTGCCAGCAGACTACCGGGACAGGGTCTTCATGAGCAGTTCTTC.

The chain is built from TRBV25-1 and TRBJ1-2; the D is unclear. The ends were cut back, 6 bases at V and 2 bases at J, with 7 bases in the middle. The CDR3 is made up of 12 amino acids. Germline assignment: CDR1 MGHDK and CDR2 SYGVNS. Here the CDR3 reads CASRAQNYGYTF. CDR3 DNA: TGTGCCAGCAGGGCACAGAACTATGGCTACACCTTC.

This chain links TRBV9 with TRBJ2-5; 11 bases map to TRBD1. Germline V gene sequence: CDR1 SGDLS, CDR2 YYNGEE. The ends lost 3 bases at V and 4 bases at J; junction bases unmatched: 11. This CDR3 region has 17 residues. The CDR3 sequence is CASSAGTGGSWGETQYF. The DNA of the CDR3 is TGTGCCAGCAGCGCCGGGACAGGGGGATCATGGGGAGAGACCCAGTACTTC.

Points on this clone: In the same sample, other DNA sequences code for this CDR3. The CDR3 is CASSPPAATNEKLFF. The CDR3 bases are TGTGCCAGCTCACCACCTGCTGCAACTAATGAAAAACTGTTTTTT. The chain links TRBV18 to TRBJ1-4; D uncertain. V gave up 0 bases and J gave up 0 bases, with 5 bases separating them. This CDR3 region has 15 residues. Germline V CDR1 and CDR2: KGHSH, LQKENI.

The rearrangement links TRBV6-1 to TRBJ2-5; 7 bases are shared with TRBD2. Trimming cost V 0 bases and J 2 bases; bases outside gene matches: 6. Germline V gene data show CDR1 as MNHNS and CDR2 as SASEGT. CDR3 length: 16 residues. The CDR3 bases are TGTGCCAGCAGTGAAGCGGCACTAGCGCTACAAGAGACCCAGTACTTC. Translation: CASSEAALALQETQYF.

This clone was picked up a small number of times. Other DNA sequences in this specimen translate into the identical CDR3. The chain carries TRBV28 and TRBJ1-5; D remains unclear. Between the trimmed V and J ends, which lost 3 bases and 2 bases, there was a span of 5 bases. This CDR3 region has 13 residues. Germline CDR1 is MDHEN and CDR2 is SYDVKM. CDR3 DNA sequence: TGTGCCAGCAGTTTCACAGGCAATCAGCCCCAGCATTTT. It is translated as CASSFTGNQPQHF.

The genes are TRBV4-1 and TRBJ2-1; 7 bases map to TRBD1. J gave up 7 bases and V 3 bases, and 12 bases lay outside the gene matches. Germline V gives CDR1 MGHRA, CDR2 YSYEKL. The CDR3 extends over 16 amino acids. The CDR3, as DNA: TGCGCCAGCAGCCAGCCCAGACAGGGTTTGAGGAATGAGCAGTTCTTC. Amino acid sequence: CASSQPRQGLRNEQFF.

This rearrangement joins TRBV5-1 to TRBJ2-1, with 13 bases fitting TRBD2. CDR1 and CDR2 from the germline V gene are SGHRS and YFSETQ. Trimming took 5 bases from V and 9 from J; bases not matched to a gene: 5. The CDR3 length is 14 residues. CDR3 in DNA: TGCGCCAGCAGTCAAGGACTAGCGGGGGTTGAGCAGTTCTTC. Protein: CASSQGLAGVEQFF.

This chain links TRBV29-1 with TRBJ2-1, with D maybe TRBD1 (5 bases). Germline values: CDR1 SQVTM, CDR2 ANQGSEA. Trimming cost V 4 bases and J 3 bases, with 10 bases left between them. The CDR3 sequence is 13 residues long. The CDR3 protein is CSVVLDSYNEQFF. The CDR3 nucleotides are TGCAGCGTTGTCCTAGACAGCTACAATGAGCAGTTCTTC.

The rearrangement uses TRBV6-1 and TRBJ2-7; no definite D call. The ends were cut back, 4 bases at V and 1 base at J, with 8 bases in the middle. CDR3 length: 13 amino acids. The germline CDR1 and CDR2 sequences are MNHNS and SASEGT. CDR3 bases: TGTGCCAGCAGTGGTTTGGTGTCCTACGAGCAGTACTTC. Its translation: CASSGLVSYEQYF.

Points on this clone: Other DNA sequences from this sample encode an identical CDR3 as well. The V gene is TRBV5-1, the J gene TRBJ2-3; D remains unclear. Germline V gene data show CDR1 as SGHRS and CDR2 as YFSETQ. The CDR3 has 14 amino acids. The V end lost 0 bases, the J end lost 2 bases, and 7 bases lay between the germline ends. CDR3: CASSLGDTTDTQYF. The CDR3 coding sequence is TGCGCCAGCAGCTTGGGTGACACCACAGATACGCAGTATTTT.

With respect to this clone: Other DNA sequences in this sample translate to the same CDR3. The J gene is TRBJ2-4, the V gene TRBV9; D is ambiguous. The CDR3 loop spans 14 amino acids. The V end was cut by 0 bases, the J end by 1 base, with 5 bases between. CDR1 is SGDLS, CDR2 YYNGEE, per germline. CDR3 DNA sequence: TGTGCCAGCAGCGTAGGCGAGGCCAAAAACATTCAGTACTTC. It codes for CASSVGEAKNIQYF.